The 8 T cell receptor beta chains below all came from one sample that was sequenced in a study of T cell changes during pregnancy in multiple sclerosis (dated by TCRdb to 2018 to 2020). The library was made by the immunoSEQ multiplex PCR assay. TCRdb mirrors the immuneACCESS table, restricted to in-frame sequences. Some clones are absent from its copies; in checked studies, under half trace to an unresolved V gene, and the reason for the others is unknown. The sample has some 68,000 clones on record, just over 90% of them singletons. The ten largest clones represent around 1.5% of the sample. The sample consisted of peripheral blood, taken in the second trimester of pregnancy. The receptors stem from a female donor in good health, enrolled as a control in a pregnancy study.

The rearrangement joins TRBV6-5 to TRBJ1-1; no definite D call. The CDR3 has 14 amino acids. CDR1 MNHEY and CDR2 SVGAGI come from the germline V gene. Trimming took off 2 bases at V and 5 bases at J, with 12 bases between the two ends. The CDR3 spells CASSYGGRRTEAFF. The CDR3 DNA reads as TGTGCCAGCAGTTACGGCGGGAGACGGACTGAAGCTTTCTTT.

The rearrangement links TRBV27 to TRBJ2-1, with TRBD2 identical over 9 bases. The V gene end was trimmed by 6 bases and the J gene end by 8 bases; junction bases not matched to a gene: 14. The germline V gene encodes CDR1 MNHEY and CDR2 SMNVEV (reference sequence). The CDR3 is 16 amino acids. CDR3 DNA sequence: TGTGCCAGCAGGGATTTTAGCGGGAGTAAAACGTATGAGCAGTTCTTC. It specifies CASRDFSGSKTYEQFF.

V gene TRBV7-9 combines with J gene TRBJ1-4; 7 bases map to TRBD1. V was clipped by 4 bases and J by 4 bases; unmatched bases: 9. This CDR3 has 16 amino acids. From germline, CDR1 is SEHNR and CDR2 FQNEAQ (reference sequence). CDR3 sequence reads: CASSSRSGQYNEKLFF. In DNA, the CDR3 is TGTGCCAGCAGCTCCCGGTCGGGACAGTATAATGAAAAACTGTTTTTT. The whole variable domain, remainder taken from reference TRBV7-9 and TRBJ1-4, is DTGVSQNPRHKITKRGQNVTFRCDPISEHNRLYWYRQTLGQGPEFLTYFQNEAQLEKSRLLSDRFSAERPKGSFSTLEIQRTEQGDSAMYLCASSSRSGQYNEKLFFGSGTQLSVL.

The chain recombines TRBV9 with TRBJ2-3; no firm D call. The V gene's germline CDR1 is SGDLS and CDR2 YYNGEE. CDR3 length: 14 residues. V was pared by 2 bases and J by 1 base, with 8 bases between. The CDR3 here is CASSVLAGTDTQYF. As DNA, the CDR3 is TGTGCCAGCAGCGTGTTGGCGGGCACAGATACGCAGTATTTT. The full variable domain, in which reference TRBV9 and TRBJ2-3 provide the parts outside the CDR3, is DSGVTQTPKHLITATGQRVTLRCSPRSGDLSVYWYQQSLDQGLQFLIQYYNGEERAKGNILERFSAQQFPDLHSELNLSSLELGDSALYFCASSVLAGTDTQYFGPGTRLTVL.

This CDR3 is CASSYSGTGNEQYF. The CDR3 bases are TGTGCCAGCAGTTACTCCGGGACAGGCAACGAGCAGTACTTC. The genes are TRBV6-5 and TRBJ2-7; 8 bases are shared with TRBD1. This CDR3 is 14 amino acids long. Trimming at V came to 0 bases and at J to 5 bases, leaving 3 bases not matched to a gene. Germline values: CDR1 MNHEY, CDR2 SVGAGI.

The chain links TRBV4-1 to TRBJ1-2; 8 bases align to TRBD1. The junction had 13 bases not matched to a gene; V was cut back by 2 bases and J by 5 bases. Germline CDR1 and CDR2: MGHRA and YSYEKL. The CDR3 has 17 residues. In DNA form, the CDR3 reads TGCGCCAGCAGCCAATCGTCCGGGACAGGCGAGTCTTATGGCTACACCTTC. Its protein is CASSQSSGTGESYGYTF.

The chain is built from TRBV7-2 and TRBJ2-7, with D perhaps matching TRBD2 (6 bases). With 1 base removed from V and 3 bases from J, the gap between germline ends came to 10 bases. This CDR3 is built from 14 residues. The germline CDR1 and CDR2 sequences are SGHTA and FQGNSA. The CDR3 loop reads CASSLVAGFYEQYF. CDR3 bases: TGTGCCAGCAGCTTAGTTGCGGGATTCTACGAGCAGTACTTC.

This clone was observed once. V gene TRBV6-1 combines with J gene TRBJ2-3; maybe TRBD1 (5 bases). V was clipped by 4 bases and J by 5 bases, with 10 bases between them. The CDR3 spans 13 residues. From germline, CDR1 is MNHNS and CDR2 SASEGT. The CDR3 reads CASSVGREDTQYF. CDR3 DNA: TGTGCCAGCAGTGTCGGCAGGGAAGATACGCAGTATTTT.